The T cell receptor (beta chain) described here comes from a study of regulatory T cells in long-lasting Graves disease. Time point defined: newly diagnosed GD, antithyroid drugs for less than 3 months. The authors made the TCR library using RNA they extracted from PBMCs. TCR beta libraries were built with iRepertoire HTBI primers and Arm-PCR of CDR3 regions. One entry per CDR3 protein, called by TCRdb with MiXCR from the multiplex PCR reads. The sample lists about 560,000 distinct CDR3 sequences, about 16% occurring once. V shed 0 bases and J 6 bases; nucleotides not matched to a gene: 9. CDR1 is MGHRA and CDR2 is YSYEKL in the germline V gene. CDR3 length: 16 amino acids. These data were also filed under a second study, of T cells in Graves' hyperthyroidism and ophthalmopathy.

This rearrangement joins TRBV4-1 to TRBJ2-3, with 7 bases fitting TRBD2. The clonotype comes from a young man with Graves disease. This specimen consisted of peripheral blood mononuclear cells (PBMCs), obtained at new diagnosis, from a patient treated with antithyroid drugs. CDR3 sequence: CASSQEGGSRRDTQYF. CDR3 DNA sequence: TGCGCCAGCAGCCAAGAGGGCGGGAGCCGAAGGGATACGCAGTATTTT.